Shown below are 21 T cell receptor beta chains from a single sample sequenced in a study of blood T cells in healthy people across ages. Combining a sample-barcoded 5' primer with a J-beta primer mix, a second PCR ran for roughly 7 to 11 cycles. Using its own MiXCR run on the 5' RACE reads, TCRdb lists one record per CDR3 protein. The sample contains some 1,000,000 distinct CDR3 sequences, under 30% of which appear only once. This sample also appeared in a second study, on T cells of mothers and their children.

Sequenced: blood. The receptors come from a girl aged 2 to 10 in good health.

The V gene is TRBV7-2, the J gene TRBJ1-2, with D hard to call. Per the germline V gene, CDR1 is SGHTA and CDR2 is FQGNSA. The CDR3 extends over 16 amino acids. V was cut by 1 base and J by 0 bases, with 12 bases left in between. This chain's CDR3 is CASSLERAPPNYGYTF. The CDR3 coding sequence is TGTGCCAGCAGCTTAGAACGGGCTCCTCCTAACTATGGCTACACCTTC.

The chain carries TRBV7-2 and TRBJ1-2; 7 nucleotides align to TRBD1. CDR1 and CDR2 (germline): SGHTA, FQGNSA. The ends lost 1 base at V and 3 bases at J; junction bases unmatched: 8. The CDR3 extends over 16 amino acids. CDR3 residues: CASSLVIGGGDYGYTF. In nucleotides, the CDR3 is TGTGCCAGCAGCTTAGTCATAGGGGGCGGTGACTATGGCTACACCTTC. Together with reference TRBV7-2 and TRBJ1-2, the CDR3 gives the full variable domain: GAGVSQSPSNKVTEKGKDVELRCDPISGHTALYWYRQSLGQGLEFLIYFQGNSAPDKSGLPSDRFSAERTGGSVSTLTIQRTQQEDSAVYLCASSLVIGGGDYGYTFGSGTRLTVV.

This clonotype was recorded a few times. This chain links TRBV4-1 with TRBJ2-2; 7 nucleotides line up with TRBD2. This CDR3 contains 15 residues. Looked up from germline, CDR1 is MGHRA and CDR2 is YSYEKL. V trimming: 1 base; J trimming: 7 bases; junction bases outside the gene matches: 6. The CDR3 region is CASSQVGGGNGELFF. CDR3 nucleotides: TGCGCCAGCAGCCAAGTTGGGGGGGGAAACGGGGAGCTGTTTTTT.

The chain joins TRBV27 to TRBJ2-5; the D is unclear. The end of the DNA fits TRBJ2-1 better, so the J call may be wrong. The CDR3 sequence is 14 residues long. CDR1 and CDR2 from the germline V gene are MNHEY and SMNVEV (reference sequence). CDR3 DNA: TGTGCCAGCAGTTTAGAGGCTTTGGCATATGAGCAGTTCTTC. Translated: CASSLEALAYEQFF.

The chain joins TRBV9 to TRBJ2-1, with D perhaps matching TRBD2 (6 bases). Trimming removed 0 bases from V and 10 bases from J, with 11 bases in between. Germline loops: CDR1 SGDLS, CDR2 YYNGEE. This CDR3 spans 13 amino acids. The CDR3 reads CASSVAGAGEQFF. The CDR3 DNA reads TGTGCCAGCAGCGTAGCTGGGGCGGGGGAGCAGTTCTTC. The full variable domain, with the rest looked up from reference TRBV9 and TRBJ2-1, is DSGVTQTPKHLITATGQRVTLRCSPRSGDLSVYWYQQSLDQGLQFLIQYYNGEERAKGNILERFSAQQFPDLHSELNLSSLELGDSALYFCASSVAGAGEQFFGPGTRLTVL.

A word on this clonotype: This sequence is one base from a far larger clone and is likely a read error. V gene TRBV7-2 combines with J gene TRBJ1-1; D unclear. Germline V gives CDR1 SGHTA, CDR2 FQGNSA. V lost 1 base and J lost 4, with 7 bases in between. The CDR3 length is 13 residues. CDR3 in amino acids: CASSLDGSTEAFF. In nucleotides, the CDR3 is TGTGCCAGCAGCTTAGACGGGAGCACTGAAGCTTTCTTT.

This clonotype came up a few times. This rearrangement joins TRBV20-1 to TRBJ2-1; 10 bases agree with TRBD2. Germline V gene data show CDR1 as DFQATT and CDR2 as SNEGSKA (reference sequence). Trimming removed 3 bases from V and 6 bases from J; junction bases left unmatched: 8. The CDR3 length is 15 residues. DNA of the CDR3: TGCAGTGCTAGCAACAGCGGGAGGGCCTCCAATGAGCAGTTCTTC. Translating it yields CSASNSGRASNEQFF.

The table lists this clonotype with a few counts. The V gene is TRBV5-1, the J gene TRBJ1-4; 7 positions agree with TRBD1. The CDR3 contains 14 residues. Losses at the gene ends were 3 bases for V and 8 bases for J; bases not matched to a gene: 7. Looked up from germline, CDR1 is SGHRS and CDR2 is YFSETQ. The CDR3, as DNA: TGCGCCAGCAGCTCGGGAGAGGGGGCAGAAAAACTGTTTTTT. This gives the protein CASSSGEGAEKLFF.

This clonotype has just a few counts. This sequence joins TRBV24-1 and TRBJ2-3; D perhaps matches TRBD1 (6 bases). CDR1 KGHDR and CDR2 SFDVKD come from the germline V gene. V gave up 4 bases and J gave up 1 base, with 8 bases separating them. The CDR3 runs 14 residues. The CDR3 bases are TGTGCCACCAGTGAAGCAGGGGGCACAGATACGCAGTATTTT. It yields the protein CATSEAGGTDTQYF.

The gene calls are TRBV29-1 and TRBJ2-5; TRBD1 agrees at 12 bases. The DNA end lines up better with TRBJ2-7; the J call may be wrong. This CDR3 has 18 amino acids. The germline V gene has CDR1 SQVTM and CDR2 ANQGSEA. CDR3: CSVASRDRGPESSYEQYF. In DNA form, the CDR3 reads TGCAGCGTCGCGTCCCGGGACAGGGGGCCTGAAAGCTCCTACGAGCAGTACTTC.

This clonotype was seen more than once but under ten times. The V gene is TRBV10-3, the J gene TRBJ2-3; the D is unclear. The CDR3 runs to 14 residues. CDR1 and CDR2 from the germline V gene are ENHRY and SYGVKD. Trimming removed 4 bases from V and 4 bases from J, with 12 bases in between. This CDR3 is CAISGALSPDTQYF. The CDR3 nucleotides read TGTGCCATCAGTGGAGCGTTATCCCCAGATACGCAGTATTTT.

The gene calls are TRBV28 and TRBJ1-2; the D gene is possibly TRBD1 (6 bases). Between the trimmed V and J ends, which lost 7 bases and 6 bases, there was a span of 18 bases. The CDR3 loop spans 14 amino acids. Germline V lookup: CDR1 MDHEN, CDR2 SYDVKM. CDR3 coding DNA: TGTGCCAGCACCTACACGGGGGGCTCGAATGGCTACACCTTC. It specifies CASTYTGGSNGYTF.

CDR3 sequence (DNA): TGCGCCAGCAGCCAAGAAACAGGCACCGGGGAGCTGTTTTTT. It translates to CASSQETGTGELFF. The genes are TRBV4-3 and TRBJ2-2; TRBD1 might be the D (5 bases). The CDR3 has 14 amino acids. Germline lookup yields CDR1 LGHNA and CDR2 YSLEER. Trimming stripped 0 bases from V and 4 bases from J, with 6 bases between.

A remark on this clonotype: The germline gene is not matched at one end of the junction; a read error may be the cause. The rearrangement uses TRBV5-1 and TRBJ1-1; possibly TRBD1 for D (5 bases). The CDR3 extends over 14 amino acids. Germline CDR1 is SGHRS and CDR2 is YFSETQ. The CDR3 here is CASSLRTPNTEAFF. CDR3 in DNA: TGTGCCAGCAGCTTGAGGACACCGAACACTGAAGCTTTCTTT.

The chain is built from TRBV4-2 and TRBJ1-5, with unresolved D. Trimming pared 1 base from V and 0 bases from J, leaving 16 bases between. The CDR3 has 18 amino acids. The germline gives CDR1 LGHNA, CDR2 YNFKEQ. This CDR3 is CASSQGRQVAYSNQPQHF. The CDR3 coding sequence is TGTGCCAGCAGCCAAGGTAGGCAAGTGGCATATAGCAATCAGCCCCAGCATTTT.

This clonotype was observed a few times. In nucleotides, the CDR3 is TGTGCCAGCAGCCAAGTTCCTGACAGAAATTCACCCCTCCACTTT. This sequence encodes CASSQVPDRNSPLHF. The chain uses TRBV3-1 and TRBJ1-6; possibly TRBD1 for D (5 bases). Germline V lookup: CDR1 LGHDT, CDR2 YNNKEL (reference sequence). V was clipped by 1 base and J by 7 bases, with 11 bases between them. This CDR3 has 15 amino acids.

The chain joins TRBV29-1 to TRBJ2-7; no clear D. Germline loops: CDR1 SQVTM, CDR2 ANQGSEA. V was pared by 6 bases and J by 6 bases, with 15 bases between. This CDR3 contains 12 residues. DNA of the CDR3: TGCAGCGTGGGCTCGAAGATTTTCGAGCAGTACTTC. Residues: CSVGSKIFEQYF.

J is TRBJ2-1 and V is TRBV4-1, with D maybe TRBD2 (5 bases). CDR3 size: 15 residues. Germline V lookup: CDR1 MGHRA, CDR2 YSYEKL. V was cut by 0 bases and J by 3 bases, with 9 bases left in between. In DNA, the CDR3 is TGCGCCAGCAGCCAAGACATGGGAGACTACAATGAGCAGTTCTTC. This codes for CASSQDMGDYNEQFF.

This clonotype was detected only a few times. A read error may account for a junction end that differs from germline. The CDR3 reads CASSQGRRTTEASF. In nucleotides, the CDR3 is TGTGCCAGCAGCCAGGGACGGAGGACCACTGAAGCTTCCTTT. The chain carries TRBV3-1 and TRBJ1-1, with D possibly TRBD1 on 5 matching bases. The CDR3 loop spans 14 amino acids. Germline V gene sequence: CDR1 LGHDT, CDR2 YNNKEL (reference sequence).

The gene calls are TRBV12-3 or TRBV12-4 and TRBJ2-1, with 7 nucleotides matching TRBD2. The trim removed 6 bases at V and 4 bases at J, leaving 9 bases unmatched. The CDR3 is 15 residues long. The chain's CDR3 is CASSPRGAGYNEQFF. The CDR3 coding sequence is TGTGCCAGCAGCCCCCGGGGAGCGGGGTACAATGAGCAGTTCTTC.

Details on this clonotype: The junction shows a germline mismatch at one end, possibly a read error. The rearrangement joins TRBV10-3 to TRBJ2-5; D could derive from TRBD1 or TRBD2 (6 bases each). CDR1 and CDR2 from the germline V gene are ENHRY and SYGVKD. The CDR3 is made up of 13 amino acids. The CDR3 DNA sequence: TGTGCCATCTCGGGCAGGGGAGGAGAGGCCCAGTACTTC. Protein: CAISGRGGEAQYF.